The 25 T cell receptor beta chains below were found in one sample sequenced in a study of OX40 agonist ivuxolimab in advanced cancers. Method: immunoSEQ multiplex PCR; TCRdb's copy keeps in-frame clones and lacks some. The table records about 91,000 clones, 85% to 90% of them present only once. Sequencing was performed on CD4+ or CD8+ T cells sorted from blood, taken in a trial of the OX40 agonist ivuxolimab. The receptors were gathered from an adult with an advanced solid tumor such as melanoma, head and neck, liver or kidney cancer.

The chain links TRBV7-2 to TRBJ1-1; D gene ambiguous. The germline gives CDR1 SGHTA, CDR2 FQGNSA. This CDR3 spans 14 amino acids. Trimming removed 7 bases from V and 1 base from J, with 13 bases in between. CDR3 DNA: TGTGCCAGCATCCTATTGACACAGAACACTGAAGCTTTCTTT. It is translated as CASILLTQNTEAFF.

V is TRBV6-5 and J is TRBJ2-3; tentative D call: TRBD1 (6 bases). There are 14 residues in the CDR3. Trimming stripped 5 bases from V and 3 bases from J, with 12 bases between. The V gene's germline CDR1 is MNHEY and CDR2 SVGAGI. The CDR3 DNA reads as TGTGCCAGCAGTCCACAGGGAAGGACAGATACGCAGTATTTT. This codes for CASSPQGRTDTQYF.

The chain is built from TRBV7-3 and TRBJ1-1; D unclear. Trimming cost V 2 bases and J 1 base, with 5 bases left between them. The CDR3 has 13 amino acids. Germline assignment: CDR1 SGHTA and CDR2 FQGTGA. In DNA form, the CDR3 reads TGTGCCAGCAGCTTATGGGGGAACACTGAAGCTTTCTTT. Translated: CASSLWGNTEAFF.

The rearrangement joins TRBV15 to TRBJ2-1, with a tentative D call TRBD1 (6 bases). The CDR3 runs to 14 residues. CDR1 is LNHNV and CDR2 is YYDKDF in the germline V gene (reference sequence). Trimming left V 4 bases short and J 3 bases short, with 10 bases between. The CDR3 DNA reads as TGTGCCACCAGCAAGGGACACAACTACAATGAGCAGTTCTTC. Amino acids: CATSKGHNYNEQFF.

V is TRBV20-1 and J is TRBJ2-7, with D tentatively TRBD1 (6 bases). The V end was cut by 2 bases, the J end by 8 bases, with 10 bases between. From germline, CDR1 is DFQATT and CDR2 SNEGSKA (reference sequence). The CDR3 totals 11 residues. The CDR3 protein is CSARRDKKQYF. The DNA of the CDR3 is TGCAGTGCTAGACGGGACAAGAAGCAGTACTTC.

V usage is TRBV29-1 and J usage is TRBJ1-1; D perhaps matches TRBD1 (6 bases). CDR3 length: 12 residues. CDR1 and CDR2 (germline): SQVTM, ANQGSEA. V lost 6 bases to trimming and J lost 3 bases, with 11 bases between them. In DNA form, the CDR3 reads TGCAGCGTGACCCGACAGGACACTGAAGCTTTCTTT. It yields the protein CSVTRQDTEAFF.

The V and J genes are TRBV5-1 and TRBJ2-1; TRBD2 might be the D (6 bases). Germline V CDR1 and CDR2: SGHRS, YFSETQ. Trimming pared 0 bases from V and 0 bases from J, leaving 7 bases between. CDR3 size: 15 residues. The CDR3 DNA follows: TGCGCCAGCAGCTTGGAGGGAGGCTCCTACAATGAGCAGTTCTTC. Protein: CASSLEGGSYNEQFF. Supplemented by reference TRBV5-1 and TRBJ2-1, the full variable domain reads KAGVTQTPRYLIKTRGQQVTLSCSPISGHRSVSWYQQTPGQGLQFLFEYFSETQRNKGNFPGRFSGRQFSNSRSEMNVSTLELGDSALYLCASSLEGGSYNEQFFGPGTRLTVL.

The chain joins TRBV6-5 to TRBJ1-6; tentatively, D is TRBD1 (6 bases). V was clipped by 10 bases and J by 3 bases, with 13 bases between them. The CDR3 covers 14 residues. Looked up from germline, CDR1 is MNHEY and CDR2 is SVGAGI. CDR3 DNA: TGTGCCACCTCCCAGGGGATCTATAATTCACCCCTCCACTTT. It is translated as CATSQGIYNSPLHF.

The CDR3 coding sequence is TGTGCCAGCAGCTTGGGCAGTTGGAACACTGAAGCTTTCTTT. Protein: CASSLGSWNTEAFF. This chain connects TRBV7-2 to TRBJ1-1; no reliable D call. The CDR3 contains 14 residues. With 3 bases removed from V and 1 base from J, the gap between germline ends came to 9 bases. The germline gives CDR1 SGHTA, CDR2 FQGNSA.

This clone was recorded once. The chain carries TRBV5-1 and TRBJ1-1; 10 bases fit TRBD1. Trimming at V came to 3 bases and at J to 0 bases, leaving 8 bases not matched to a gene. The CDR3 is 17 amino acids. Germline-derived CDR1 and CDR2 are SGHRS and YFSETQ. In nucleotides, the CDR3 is TGCGCCAGCAGCTCGGACAGGGGGGCCATCATGAACACTGAAGCTTTCTTT. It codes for CASSSDRGAIMNTEAFF. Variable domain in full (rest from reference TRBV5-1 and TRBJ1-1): KAGVTQTPRYLIKTRGQQVTLSCSPISGHRSVSWYQQTPGQGLQFLFEYFSETQRNKGNFPGRFSGRQFSNSRSEMNVSTLELGDSALYLCASSSDRGAIMNTEAFFGQGTRLTVV.

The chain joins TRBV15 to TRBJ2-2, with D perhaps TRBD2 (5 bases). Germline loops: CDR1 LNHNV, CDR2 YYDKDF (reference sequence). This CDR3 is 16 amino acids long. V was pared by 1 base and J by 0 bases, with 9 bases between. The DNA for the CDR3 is TGTGCCACCAGCAGAGCCCTTAGCGCGAACACCGGGGAGCTGTTTTTT. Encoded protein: CATSRALSANTGELFF.

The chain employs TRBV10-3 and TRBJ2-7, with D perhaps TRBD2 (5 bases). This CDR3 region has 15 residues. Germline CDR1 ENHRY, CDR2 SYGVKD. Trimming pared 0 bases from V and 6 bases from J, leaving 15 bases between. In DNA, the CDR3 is TGTGCCATCAGTGAGTCGCCGGGGAAGATGGTCGAGCAGTACTTC. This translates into CAISESPGKMVEQYF.

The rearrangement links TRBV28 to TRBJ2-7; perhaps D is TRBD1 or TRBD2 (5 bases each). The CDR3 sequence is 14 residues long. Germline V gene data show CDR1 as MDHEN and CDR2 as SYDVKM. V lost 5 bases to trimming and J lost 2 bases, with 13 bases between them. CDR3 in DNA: TGTGCCAGCAGTCCCTCCGTGGGGGCCTACGAGCAGTACGTC. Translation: CASSPSVGAYEQYV.

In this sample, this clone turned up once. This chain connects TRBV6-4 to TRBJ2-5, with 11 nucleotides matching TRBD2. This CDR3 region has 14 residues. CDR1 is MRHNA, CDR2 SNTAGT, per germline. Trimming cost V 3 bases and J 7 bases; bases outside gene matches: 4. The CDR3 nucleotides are TGTGCCAGCAGTGAACTAGCGGGGGTCGGGACCCAGTACTTC. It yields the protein CASSELAGVGTQYF.

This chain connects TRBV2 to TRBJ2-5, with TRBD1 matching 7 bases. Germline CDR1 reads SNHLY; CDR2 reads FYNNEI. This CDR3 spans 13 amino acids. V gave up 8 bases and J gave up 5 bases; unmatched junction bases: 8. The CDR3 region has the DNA TGTGCCAGCTTTGACAGGGTCCGGGAGACCCAGTACTTC. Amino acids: CASFDRVRETQYF.

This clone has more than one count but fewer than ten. The CDR3 bases are TGTGCCAGCAGTGCGACAGGGGACATAGGAAACACCATATATTTT. It codes for CASSATGDIGNTIYF. The rearrangement uses TRBV6-1 and TRBJ1-3, with 8 bases lining up with TRBD1. CDR1 and CDR2 (germline): MNHNS, SASEGT. The trim removed 4 bases at V and 4 bases at J, leaving 6 bases unmatched. CDR3 size: 15 residues.

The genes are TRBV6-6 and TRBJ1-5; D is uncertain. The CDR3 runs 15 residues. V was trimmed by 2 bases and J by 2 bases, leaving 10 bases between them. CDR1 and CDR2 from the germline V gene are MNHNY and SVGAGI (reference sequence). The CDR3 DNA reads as TGTGCCAGCAGTTACGGGCAGTTAGGCAATCAGCCCCAGCATTTT. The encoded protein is CASSYGQLGNQPQHF.

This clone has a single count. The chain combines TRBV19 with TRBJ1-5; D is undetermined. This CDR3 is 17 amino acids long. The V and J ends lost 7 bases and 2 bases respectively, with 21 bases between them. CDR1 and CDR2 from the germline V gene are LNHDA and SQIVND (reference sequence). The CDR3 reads CASKAAKTSKGNQPQHF. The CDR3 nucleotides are TGTGCCAGTAAGGCAGCCAAAACATCTAAAGGCAATCAGCCCCAGCATTTT.

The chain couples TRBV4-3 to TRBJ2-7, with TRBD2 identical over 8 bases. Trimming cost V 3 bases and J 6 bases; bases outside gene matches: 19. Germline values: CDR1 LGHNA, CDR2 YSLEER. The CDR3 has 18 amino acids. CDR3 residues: CASSQRKVKGSGIGEQYF. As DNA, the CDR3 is TGCGCCAGCAGCCAGAGGAAGGTTAAGGGTAGCGGGATCGGCGAGCAGTACTTC.

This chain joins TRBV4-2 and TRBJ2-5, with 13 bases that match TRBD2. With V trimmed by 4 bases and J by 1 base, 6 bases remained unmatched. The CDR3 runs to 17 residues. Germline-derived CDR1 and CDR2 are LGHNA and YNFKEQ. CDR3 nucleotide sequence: TGTGCCAGCAGCCCGGGACTAGCGGGGAGACTCCAAGAGACCCAGTACTTC. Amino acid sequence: CASSPGLAGRLQETQYF.

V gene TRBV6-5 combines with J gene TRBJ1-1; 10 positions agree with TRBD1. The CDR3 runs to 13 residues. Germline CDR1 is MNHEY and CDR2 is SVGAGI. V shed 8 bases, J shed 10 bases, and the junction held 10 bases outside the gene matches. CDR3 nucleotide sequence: TGTGCCAGCGTGGGGACAGGGGCCTCGGTAGCTTTCTTT. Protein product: CASVGTGASVAFF.

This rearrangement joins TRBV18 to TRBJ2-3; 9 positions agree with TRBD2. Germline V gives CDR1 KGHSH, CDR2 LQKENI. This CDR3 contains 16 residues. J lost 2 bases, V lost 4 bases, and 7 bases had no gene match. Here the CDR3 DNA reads TGTGCCAGCTCACGAATTAGACTAGCGGACACAGATACGCAGTATTTT. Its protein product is CASSRIRLADTDTQYF.

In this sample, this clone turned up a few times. CDR3 region: CASSTPGQGRADTQYF. DNA for the CDR3: TGTGCCAGTAGTACCCCCGGACAGGGGAGGGCAGATACGCAGTATTTT. This chain uses TRBV19 with TRBJ2-3, with 9 bases identical to TRBD1. Germline V gene lookup returns CDR1 LNHDA and CDR2 SQIVND (reference sequence). With V trimmed by 4 bases and J by 4 bases, 9 bases remained unmatched. The CDR3 runs 16 residues. The full variable domain, with the rest looked up from reference TRBV19 and TRBJ2-3, is DGGITQSPKYLFRKEGQNVTLSCEQNLNHDAMYWYRQDPGQGLRLIYYSQIVNDFQKGDIAEGYSVSREKKESFPLTVTSAQKNPTAFYLCASSTPGQGRADTQYFGPGTRLTVL.

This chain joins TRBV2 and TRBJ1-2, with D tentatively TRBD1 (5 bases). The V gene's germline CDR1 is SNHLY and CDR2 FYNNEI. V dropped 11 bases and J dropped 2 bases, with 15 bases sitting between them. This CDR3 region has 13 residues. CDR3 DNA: TGTGCCGGATCCAGGGACTTCAACTATGGCTACACCTTC. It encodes CAGSRDFNYGYTF. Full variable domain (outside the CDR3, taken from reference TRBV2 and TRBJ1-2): EPEVTQTPSHQVTQMGQEVILRCVPISNHLYFYWYRQILGQKVEFLVSFYNNEISEKSEIFDDQFSVERPDGSNFTLKIRSTKLEDSAMYFCAGSRDFNYGYTFGSGTRLTVV.

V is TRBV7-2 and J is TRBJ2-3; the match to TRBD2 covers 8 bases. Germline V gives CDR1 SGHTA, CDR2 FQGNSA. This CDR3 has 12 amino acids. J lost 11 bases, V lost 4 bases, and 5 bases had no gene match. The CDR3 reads CASSYGLAQQYF. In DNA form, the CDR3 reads TGTGCCAGCAGCTACGGACTAGCCCAGCAGTATTTT.